The 13 T cell receptor beta chains in this list originate from one sample, sequenced in a study of CXCR3-negative and CXCR3-positive naive CD8 T cells (dated by TCRdb to about 2019). Here is what the overall study found, with its caveats: Compared with CXCR3-negative naive cells, CXCR3-positive naive cells had TRB CDR3s with higher hydrophobicity (lower Kidera factor 4), lower energy, and higher strength and volume indices.

These receptors have no known antigen. Sequencing was carried out with a NextSeq 550. The Human TCR Profiling Kit (MiLaboratory) was used to prepare UMI-labeled 5' RACE TRB cDNA libraries. TCRdb reprocessed the reads into one record per CDR3 protein sequence, lacking DNA. The table for this sample shows about 150,000 distinct CDR3 sequences. In total, the top ten clones hold about 0.48% of the sample. Sequencing was performed on naive CXCR3+ CD8+ T cells from blood. The cell subset or site label, as the study defines it: CD45RO-CCR7+CD27+CD95- naive CD8+ T cells expressing CXCR3 (TNR3+). These receptors came from a human donor in good health. Some clones in this sample may be carry-over from other donors' samples.

The V call is TRBV7-2, the J call TRBJ2-3; TCRdb names TRBD2, which stays unverified in the absence of DNA. CDR1 SGHTA and CDR2 FQGNSA come from the germline V gene. The CDR3 runs to 18 residues. CDR3 sequence reads: CASSLNNSTLPAADTQYF.

The rearrangement joins TRBV7-9 to TRBJ1-1; TCRdb gives TRBD1 as the D gene, but with no DNA this cannot be confirmed. The CDR3 loop spans 15 amino acids. CDR1 is SEHNR and CDR2 is FQNEAQ in the germline V gene (reference sequence). The CDR3 loop is CASSLVGQGITEAFF.

The genes are TRBV9 and TRBJ1-2; as DNA is missing, the TRBD1 call by TCRdb cannot be tested. The V gene's germline CDR1 is SGDLS and CDR2 YYNGEE. This CDR3 region has 12 residues. The CDR3 loop reads CASSGPGYGYTF.

The V call is TRBV28, the J call TRBJ2-7. Germline-derived CDR1 and CDR2 are MDHEN and SYDVKM. The CDR3 sequence is 11 residues long. The CDR3 sequence is CASSFYYEQYF.

V usage is TRBV6-2 or TRBV6-3 and J usage is TRBJ2-4; without DNA, the TCRdb call of TRBD2 cannot be checked. Germline CDR1 MNHEY, CDR2 SVGEGT. The CDR3 has 13 amino acids. The CDR3 loop reads CASSYGLAGIQYF.

The rearrangement links TRBV24-1 to TRBJ1-5; TCRdb designates TRBD1, a call that cannot be tested without DNA. Germline V CDR1 and CDR2: KGHDR, SFDVKD. This CDR3 has 12 residues. CDR3: CATSDATGDQHF.

The chain has TRBV4-1 and TRBJ2-7; TCRdb's assignment of TRBD2 cannot be checked, as there is no DNA. CDR3 length: 18 residues. The germline V gene has CDR1 MGHRA and CDR2 YSYEKL. The CDR3 spells CASSQEPGTSGRSYEQYF.

The chain recombines TRBV7-3 with TRBJ2-1; TCRdb's D call, TRBD1, is unchecked because there is no DNA. The CDR3 is 15 residues long. Germline values: CDR1 SGHTA, CDR2 FQGTGA. CDR3 sequence reads: CASSSGQGWGNEQFF.

The V gene is TRBV6-5, the J gene TRBJ1-5; checking the TCRdb D call of TRBD1 is not possible without DNA. This CDR3 is built from 14 residues. Germline V lookup: CDR1 MNHEY, CDR2 SVGAGI. The CDR3 sequence: CASSPEPDIQPQHF.

The genes are TRBV14 and TRBJ2-3; the D call of TRBD2 rests on TCRdb alone, since no DNA is present to check it. Germline V lookup: CDR1 SGHDN, CDR2 FVKESK. CDR3 size: 18 residues. The CDR3 region is CASSQGVGGGGPKDTQYF. The entire variable domain, with the rest obtained from reference TRBV14 and TRBJ2-3, is as follows: EAGVTQFPSHSVIEKGQTVTLRCDPISGHDNLYWYRRVMGKEIKFLLHFVKESKQDESGMPNNRFLAERTGGTYSTLKVQPAELEDSGVYFCASSQGVGGGGPKDTQYFGPGTRLTVL.

This chain uses TRBV7-9 with TRBJ2-2; TCRdb designates TRBD2, a call that cannot be tested without DNA. CDR3 size: 12 residues. Germline V CDR1 and CDR2: SEHNR, FQNEAQ (reference sequence). CDR3 amino acids: CASSWEAGELFF.

The chain has TRBV7-6 and TRBJ2-2; TCRdb names TRBD1, which stays unverified in the absence of DNA. CDR3 length: 11 amino acids. Germline V gene sequence: CDR1 SGHVS, CDR2 FNYEAQ. CDR3 region: CASRQGLELFF.

The genes are TRBV11-2 and TRBJ1-2; TCRdb's D call of TRBD1 is untestable without DNA. This CDR3 is 15 amino acids long. CDR1 and CDR2 (germline): SGHAT, FQNNGV. The CDR3 sequence is CASSPGAGVIYGYTF. The full variable domain, with the rest looked up from reference TRBV11-2 and TRBJ1-2, is EAGVAQSPRYKIIEKRQSVAFWCNPISGHATLYWYQQILGQGPKLLIQFQNNGVVDDSQLPKDRFSAERLKGVDSTLKIQPAKLEDSAVYLCASSPGAGVIYGYTFGSGTRLTVV.